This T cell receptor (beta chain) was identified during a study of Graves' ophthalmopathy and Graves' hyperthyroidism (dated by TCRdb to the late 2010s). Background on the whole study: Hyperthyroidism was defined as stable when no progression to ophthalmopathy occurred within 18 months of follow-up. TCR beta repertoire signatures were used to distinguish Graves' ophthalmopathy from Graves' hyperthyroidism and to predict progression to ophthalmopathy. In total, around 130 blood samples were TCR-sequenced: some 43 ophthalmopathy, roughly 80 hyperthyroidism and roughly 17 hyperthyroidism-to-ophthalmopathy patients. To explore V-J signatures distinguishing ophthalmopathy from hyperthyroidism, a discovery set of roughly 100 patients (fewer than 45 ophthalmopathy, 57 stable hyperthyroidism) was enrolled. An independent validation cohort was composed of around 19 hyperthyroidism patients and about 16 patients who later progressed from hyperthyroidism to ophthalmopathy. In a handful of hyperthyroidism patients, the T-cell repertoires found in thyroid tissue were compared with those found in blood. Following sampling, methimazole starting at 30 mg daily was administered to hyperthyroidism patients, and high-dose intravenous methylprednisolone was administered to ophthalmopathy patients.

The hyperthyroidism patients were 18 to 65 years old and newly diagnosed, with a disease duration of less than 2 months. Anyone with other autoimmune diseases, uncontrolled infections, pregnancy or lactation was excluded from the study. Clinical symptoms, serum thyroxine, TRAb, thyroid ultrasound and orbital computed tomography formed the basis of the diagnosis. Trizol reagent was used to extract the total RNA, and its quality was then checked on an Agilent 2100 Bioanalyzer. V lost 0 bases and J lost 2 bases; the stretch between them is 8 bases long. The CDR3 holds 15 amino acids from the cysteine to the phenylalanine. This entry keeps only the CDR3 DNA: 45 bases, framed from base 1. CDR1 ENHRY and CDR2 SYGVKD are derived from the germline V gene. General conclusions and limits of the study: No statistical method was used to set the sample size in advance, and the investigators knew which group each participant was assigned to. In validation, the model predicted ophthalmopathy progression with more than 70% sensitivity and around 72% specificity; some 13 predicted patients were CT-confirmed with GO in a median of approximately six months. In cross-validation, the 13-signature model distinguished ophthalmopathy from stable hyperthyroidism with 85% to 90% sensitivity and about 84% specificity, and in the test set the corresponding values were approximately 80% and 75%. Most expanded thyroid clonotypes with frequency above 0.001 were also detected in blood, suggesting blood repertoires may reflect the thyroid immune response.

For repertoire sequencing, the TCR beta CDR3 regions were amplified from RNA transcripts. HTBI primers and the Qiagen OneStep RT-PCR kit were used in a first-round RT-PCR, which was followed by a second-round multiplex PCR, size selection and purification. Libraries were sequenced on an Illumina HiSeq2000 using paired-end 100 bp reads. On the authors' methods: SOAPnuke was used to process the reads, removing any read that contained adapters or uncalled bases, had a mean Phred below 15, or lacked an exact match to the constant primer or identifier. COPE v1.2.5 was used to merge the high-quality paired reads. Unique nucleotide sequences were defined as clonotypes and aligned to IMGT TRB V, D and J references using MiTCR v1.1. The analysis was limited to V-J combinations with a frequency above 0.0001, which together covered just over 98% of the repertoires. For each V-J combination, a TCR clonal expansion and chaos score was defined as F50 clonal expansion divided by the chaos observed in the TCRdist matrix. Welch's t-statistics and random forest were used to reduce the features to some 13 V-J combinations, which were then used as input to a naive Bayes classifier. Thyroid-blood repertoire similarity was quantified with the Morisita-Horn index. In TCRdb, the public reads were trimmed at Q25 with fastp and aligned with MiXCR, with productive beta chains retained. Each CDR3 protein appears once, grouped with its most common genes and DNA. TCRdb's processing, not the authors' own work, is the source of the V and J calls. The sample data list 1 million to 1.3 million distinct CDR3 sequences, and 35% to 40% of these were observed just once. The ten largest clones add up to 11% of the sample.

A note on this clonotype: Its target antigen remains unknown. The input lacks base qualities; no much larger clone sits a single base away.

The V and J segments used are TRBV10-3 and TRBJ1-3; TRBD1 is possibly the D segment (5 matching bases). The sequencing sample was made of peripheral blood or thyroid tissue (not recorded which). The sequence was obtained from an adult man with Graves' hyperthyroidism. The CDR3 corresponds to CAISESGGTGNTIYF. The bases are TGTGCCATCAGTGAGTCTGGGGGGACTGGAAACACCATATATTTT.